The present T cell receptor (beta chain) was sequenced within a study of blood T cell repertoires in COVID-19. Deletions cut 3 bases from V and 6 bases from J, with 8 bases between. Germline CDR1 MDHEN, CDR2 SYDVKM. The CDR3 has 13 residues. The assay was immunoSEQ multiplex PCR, and TCRdb's table has in-frame clones only and misses some. In the table there are around 120,000 clones, more than 65% of which are singletons. The chain couples TRBV28 to TRBJ1-4; D is ambiguous. Sequenced: peripheral blood. The TCR originated in a woman aged 70-85 years with acute or convalescent COVID-19. The CDR3 bases are TGTGCCAGCAGTTTGATCCGGGATGAAAAACTGTTTTTT. This sequence encodes CASSLIRDEKLFF.